The rows below give T cell receptor beta chains drawn from one sample of a study of T cell responses to AZD1222 COVID-19 vaccine. TCRdb's table, derived via immunoSEQ multiplex PCR, lists solely in-frame clones and lacks some. The table has approximately 90,000 clones, 88% seen once. The sample here was peripheral blood, taken on day 0 of AZD1222 vaccination. The receptors here all came from an adult in good health. Each CDR3 is given with its conserved first and last residue. Some rows have no size entry. The others give once, few or many, or a class for an expanded clone.

V gene	clone size	CDR3 protein
TRBV3-1/TRBV3-2	-	CASSQVKETQYF
TRBV24-1	-	CATSDSVGGNSYNEQFF
TRBV27	-	CASSRLGYDRGWIDFNSPLHF
TRBV12-3/TRBV12-4	-	CASSVSNQPQHF
TRBV2	-	CASTYSYNEQFF
TRBV28	-	CASSLYGQGNEQFF
TRBV3-1/TRBV3-2	-	CASSQWGARWGYTF
TRBV12-3/TRBV12-4	-	CASKNSNQPQHF
TRBV2	-	CASSGEGATNEKLFF
TRBV28	-	CASRPLQNSPLHF
TRBV2	-	CASLTDSFNEQFF
TRBV7-2	once	CASSLAGNYEQYF
TRBV3-1/TRBV3-2	-	CASSQNVLAGYNEQFF
TRBV27	-	CASSVLPSGVRDEQFF
TRBV7-2	-	CASSLVWTGISGELFF
TRBV4-1	few	CASSQGTGPYEQYF
TRBV5-1	-	CASSEGQGDYSGANVLTF